Described below is a single T cell receptor beta chain sequence and its context. No antigen is known for it. The data belong to a study of cytomegalovirus exposure and HLA in healthy donors. Study-wide background: The roughly 700 first-cohort repertoires shared a platform with the 120 or so validation repertoires, as reported in a later analysis.

Here immunoSEQ multiplex PCR was the method, and the copy in TCRdb shows in-frame clones only, minus some. The table includes tens of thousands of clones, roughly 96% detected once. From germline, CDR1 is ENHRY and CDR2 SYGVKD. CDR3 length equals 15 residues. V was clipped by 0 bases and J by 8 bases; unmatched bases: 8. The donors belonged to the approximately 120-subject validation cohort, separate from the approximately 700-subject first cohort. Study-level findings and limits: The tendency of first-cohort TCR clusters to co-occur in the 90 to 150 validation repertoires was the finding of a later analysis. Most TCR sequences showed up rarely, but some public TCRs showed up in many donors.

The receptor comes from a man aged 18 to 30 in good health and CMV-seronegative. J is TRBJ1-1 and V is TRBV10-3; 8 positions match TRBD1. The sample consisted of PBMCs. Here the CDR3 reads CAISESILQGGEAFF. As DNA, the CDR3 is TGTGCCATCAGTGAGTCGATCTTACAGGGGGGAGAAGCTTTCTTT.